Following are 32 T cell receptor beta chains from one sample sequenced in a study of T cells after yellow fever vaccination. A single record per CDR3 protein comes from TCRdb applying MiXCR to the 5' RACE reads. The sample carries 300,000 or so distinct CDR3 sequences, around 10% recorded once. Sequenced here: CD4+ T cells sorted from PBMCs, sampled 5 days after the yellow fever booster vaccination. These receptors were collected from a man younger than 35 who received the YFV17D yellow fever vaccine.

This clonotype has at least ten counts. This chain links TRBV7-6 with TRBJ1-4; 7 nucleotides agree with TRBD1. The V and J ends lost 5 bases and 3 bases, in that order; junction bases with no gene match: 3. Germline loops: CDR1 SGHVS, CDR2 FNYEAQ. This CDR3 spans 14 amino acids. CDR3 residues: CASSKGAPNEKLFF. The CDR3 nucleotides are TGTGCCAGCAGCAAGGGGGCCCCTAATGAAAAACTGTTTTTT.

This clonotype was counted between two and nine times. The CDR3 DNA follows: TGTGCCAGCTCAAACCTACAGGGGAAGACCACTGAAGCTTTCTTT. Encoded protein: CASSNLQGKTTEAFF. The J gene is TRBJ1-1, the V gene TRBV18, with 7 bases that match TRBD1. This CDR3 comprises 15 residues. V trimming: 5 bases; J trimming: 4 bases; junction bases outside the gene matches: 10. In germline, CDR1 is KGHSH, CDR2 LQKENI.

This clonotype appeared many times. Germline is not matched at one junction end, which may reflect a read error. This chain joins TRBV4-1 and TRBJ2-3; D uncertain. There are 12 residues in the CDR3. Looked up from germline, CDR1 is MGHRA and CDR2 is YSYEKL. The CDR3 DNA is TGTGCCAGCAGCCATCCCGCAGATACGCAGTATTTT. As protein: CASSHPADTQYF.

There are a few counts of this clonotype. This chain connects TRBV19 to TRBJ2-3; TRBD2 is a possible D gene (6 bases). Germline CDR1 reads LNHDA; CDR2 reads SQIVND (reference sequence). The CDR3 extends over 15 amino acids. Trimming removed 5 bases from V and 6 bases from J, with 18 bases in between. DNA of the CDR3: TGTGCCAGTAGTTGGGGACTCGAACGACAGGATACGCAGTATTTT. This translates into CASSWGLERQDTQYF.

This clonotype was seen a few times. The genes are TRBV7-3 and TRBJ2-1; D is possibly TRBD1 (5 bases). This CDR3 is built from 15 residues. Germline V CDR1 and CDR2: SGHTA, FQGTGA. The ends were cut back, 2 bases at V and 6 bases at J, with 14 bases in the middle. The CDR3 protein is CASSLQGNHGNEQFF. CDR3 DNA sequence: TGTGCCAGCAGCTTACAGGGTAACCACGGCAATGAGCAGTTCTTC.

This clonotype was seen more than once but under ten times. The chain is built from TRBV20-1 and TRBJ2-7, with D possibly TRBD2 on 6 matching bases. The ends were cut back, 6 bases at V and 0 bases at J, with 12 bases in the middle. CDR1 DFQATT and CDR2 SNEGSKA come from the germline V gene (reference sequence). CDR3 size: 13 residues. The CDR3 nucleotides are TGCAGTGCGGCCGGGACTTACTCCTACGAGCAGTACTTC. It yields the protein CSAAGTYSYEQYF.

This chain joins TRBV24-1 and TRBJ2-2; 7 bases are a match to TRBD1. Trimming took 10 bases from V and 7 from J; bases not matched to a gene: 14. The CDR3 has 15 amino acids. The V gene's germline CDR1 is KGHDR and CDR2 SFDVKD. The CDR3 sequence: CATRPDGDSSGELFF. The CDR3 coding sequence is TGTGCCACGAGGCCCGACGGGGACAGTAGCGGGGAGCTGTTTTTT.

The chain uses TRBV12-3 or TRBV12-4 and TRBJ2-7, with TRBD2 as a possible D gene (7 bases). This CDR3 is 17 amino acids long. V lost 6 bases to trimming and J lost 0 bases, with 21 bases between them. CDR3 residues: CASSPLRGAAGSYEQYV. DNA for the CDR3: TGTGCCAGCAGCCCACTACGGGGGGCAGCCGGCTCCTACGAGCAGTACGTC.

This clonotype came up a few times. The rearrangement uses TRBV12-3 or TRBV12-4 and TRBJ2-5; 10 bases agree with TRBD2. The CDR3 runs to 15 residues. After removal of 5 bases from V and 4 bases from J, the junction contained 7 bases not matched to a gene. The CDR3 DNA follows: TGTGCCAGCAGTCCCGAGCGGGGGGGAAGAGAGACCCAGTACTTC. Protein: CASSPERGGRETQYF.

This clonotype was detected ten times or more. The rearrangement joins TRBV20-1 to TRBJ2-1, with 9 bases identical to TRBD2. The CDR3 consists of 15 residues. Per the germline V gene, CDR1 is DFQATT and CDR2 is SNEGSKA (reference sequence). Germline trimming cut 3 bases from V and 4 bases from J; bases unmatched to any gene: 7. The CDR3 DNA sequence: TGCAGTGCTAGTCGGCTAGCGGGGAGGTACAATGAGCAGTTCTTC. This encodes CSASRLAGRYNEQFF.

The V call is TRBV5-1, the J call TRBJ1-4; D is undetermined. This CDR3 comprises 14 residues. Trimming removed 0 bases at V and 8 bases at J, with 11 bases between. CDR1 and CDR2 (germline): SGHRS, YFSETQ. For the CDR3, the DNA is TGCGCCAGCAGCTTGGATTCAAGGGAGGAAAAACTGTTTTTT. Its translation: CASSLDSREEKLFF.

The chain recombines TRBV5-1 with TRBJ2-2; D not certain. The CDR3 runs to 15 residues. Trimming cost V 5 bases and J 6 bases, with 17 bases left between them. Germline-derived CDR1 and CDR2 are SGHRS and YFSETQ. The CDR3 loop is CASRLTVAKAGELFF. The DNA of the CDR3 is TGCGCCAGCAGGTTGACCGTCGCAAAGGCCGGGGAGCTGTTTTTT. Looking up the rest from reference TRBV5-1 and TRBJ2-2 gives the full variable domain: KAGVTQTPRYLIKTRGQQVTLSCSPISGHRSVSWYQQTPGQGLQFLFEYFSETQRNKGNFPGRFSGRQFSNSRSEMNVSTLELGDSALYLCASRLTVAKAGELFFGEGSRLTVL.

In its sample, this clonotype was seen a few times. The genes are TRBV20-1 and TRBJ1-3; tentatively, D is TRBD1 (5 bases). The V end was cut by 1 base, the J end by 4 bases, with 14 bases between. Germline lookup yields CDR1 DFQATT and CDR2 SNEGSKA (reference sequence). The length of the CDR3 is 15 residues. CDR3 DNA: TGCAGTGCTAGAGGGACCTCCGGGGGAGGAAACACCATATATTTT. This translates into CSARGTSGGGNTIYF.

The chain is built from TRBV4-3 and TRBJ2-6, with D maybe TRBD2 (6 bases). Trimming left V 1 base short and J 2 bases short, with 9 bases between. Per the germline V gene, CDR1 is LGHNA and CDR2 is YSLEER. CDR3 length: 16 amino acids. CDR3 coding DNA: TGCGCCAGCAGCCAAGTCGGAGGGACTGGGGCCAACGTCCTGACTTTC. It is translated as CASSQVGGTGANVLTF.

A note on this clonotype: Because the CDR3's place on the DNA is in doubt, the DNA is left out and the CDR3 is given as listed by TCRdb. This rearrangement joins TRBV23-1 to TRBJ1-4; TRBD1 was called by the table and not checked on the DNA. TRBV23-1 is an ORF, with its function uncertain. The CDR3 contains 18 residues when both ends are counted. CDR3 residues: CASSQPRTLGGLMKNCFF.

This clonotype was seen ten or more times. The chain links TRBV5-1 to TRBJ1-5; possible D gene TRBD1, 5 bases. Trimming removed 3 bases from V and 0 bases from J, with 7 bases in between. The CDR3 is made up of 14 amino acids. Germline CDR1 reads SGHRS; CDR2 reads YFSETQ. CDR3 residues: CASSSGLSNQPQHF. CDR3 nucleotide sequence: TGCGCCAGCAGCTCAGGGCTTAGCAATCAGCCCCAGCATTTT.

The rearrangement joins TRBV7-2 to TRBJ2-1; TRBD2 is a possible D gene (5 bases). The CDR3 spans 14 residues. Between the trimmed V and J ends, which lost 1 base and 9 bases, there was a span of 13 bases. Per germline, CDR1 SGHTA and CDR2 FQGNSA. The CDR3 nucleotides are TGTGCCAGCAGCTTAGGGCCGACCGGAGGTGAGCAGTTCTTC. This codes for CASSLGPTGGEQFF.

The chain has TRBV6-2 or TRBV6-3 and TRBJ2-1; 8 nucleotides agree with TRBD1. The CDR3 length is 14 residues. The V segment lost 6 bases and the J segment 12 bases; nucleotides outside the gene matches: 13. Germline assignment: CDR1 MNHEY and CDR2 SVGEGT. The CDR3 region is CASRSRTGWLGQFF. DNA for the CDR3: TGTGCCAGCAGATCACGGACAGGGTGGCTAGGGCAGTTCTTC.

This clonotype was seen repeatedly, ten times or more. The CDR3 DNA reads TGTGCCAGCAGCGGAGGCCAGGGGGGGACCTACACAGATACGCAGTATTTT. This sequence encodes CASSGGQGGTYTDTQYF. This chain uses TRBV7-2 with TRBJ2-3, with D perhaps assigned TRBD1 or TRBD2 (7 bases each). The V gene's germline CDR1 is SGHTA and CDR2 FQGNSA. CDR3 size: 17 residues. V lost 5 bases and J 2 bases, leaving 20 bases between the germline ends.

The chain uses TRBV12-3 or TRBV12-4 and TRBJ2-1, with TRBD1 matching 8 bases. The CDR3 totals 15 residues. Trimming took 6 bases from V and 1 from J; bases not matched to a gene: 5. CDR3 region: CASSDDRGSYNEQFF. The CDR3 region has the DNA TGTGCCAGCAGCGATGACAGGGGATCCTACAATGAGCAGTTCTTC.

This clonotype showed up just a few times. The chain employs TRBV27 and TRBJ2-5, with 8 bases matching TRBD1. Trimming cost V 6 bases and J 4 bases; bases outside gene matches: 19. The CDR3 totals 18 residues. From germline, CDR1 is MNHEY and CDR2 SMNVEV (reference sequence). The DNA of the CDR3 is TGTGCCAGCAGAGCAGGGGGCGCGCAGTCGTTTAGGACAGAGACCCAGTACTTC. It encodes CASRAGGAQSFRTETQYF.

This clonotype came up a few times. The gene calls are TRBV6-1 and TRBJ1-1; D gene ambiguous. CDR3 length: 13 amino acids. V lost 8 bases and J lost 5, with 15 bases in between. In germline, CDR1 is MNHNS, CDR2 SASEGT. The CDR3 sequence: CASYSGRLTEAFF. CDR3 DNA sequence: TGTGCCAGCTATAGCGGACGACTAACTGAAGCTTTCTTT.

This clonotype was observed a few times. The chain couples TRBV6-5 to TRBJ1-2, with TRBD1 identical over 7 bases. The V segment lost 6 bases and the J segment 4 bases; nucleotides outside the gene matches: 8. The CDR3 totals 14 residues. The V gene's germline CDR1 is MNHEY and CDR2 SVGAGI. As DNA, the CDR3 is TGTGCCAGCAGGCTCGACAGGGAGGCCTATGGCTACACCTTC. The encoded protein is CASRLDREAYGYTF.

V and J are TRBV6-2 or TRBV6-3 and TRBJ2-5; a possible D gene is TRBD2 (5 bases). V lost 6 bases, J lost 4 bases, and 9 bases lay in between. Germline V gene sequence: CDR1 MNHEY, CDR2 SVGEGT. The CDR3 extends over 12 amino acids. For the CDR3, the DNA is TGTGCCAGCAGCGACTACCGAGAGACCCAGTACTTC. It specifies CASSDYRETQYF.

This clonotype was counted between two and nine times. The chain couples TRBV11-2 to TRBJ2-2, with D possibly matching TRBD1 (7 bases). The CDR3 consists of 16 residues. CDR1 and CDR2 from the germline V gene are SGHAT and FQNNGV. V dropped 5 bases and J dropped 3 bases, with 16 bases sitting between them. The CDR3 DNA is TGTGCCAGCAGCCTCAATCCAGGGGGGTACACCGGGGAGCTGTTTTTT. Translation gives CASSLNPGGYTGELFF.

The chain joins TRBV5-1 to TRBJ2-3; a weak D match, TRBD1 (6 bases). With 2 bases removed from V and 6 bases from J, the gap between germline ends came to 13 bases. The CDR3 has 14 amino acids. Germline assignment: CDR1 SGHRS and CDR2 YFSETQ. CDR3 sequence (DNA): TGCGCCAGCAGCTTAGACAGGTTCACGGATACGCAGTATTTT. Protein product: CASSLDRFTDTQYF.

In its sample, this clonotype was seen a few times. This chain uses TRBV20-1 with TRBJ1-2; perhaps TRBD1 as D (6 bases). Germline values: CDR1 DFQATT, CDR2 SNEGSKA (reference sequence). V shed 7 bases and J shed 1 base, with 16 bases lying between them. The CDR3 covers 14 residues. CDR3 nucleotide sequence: TGCAGTGGAAAATCGGGACAAGATAACTATGGCTACACCTTC. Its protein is CSGKSGQDNYGYTF.

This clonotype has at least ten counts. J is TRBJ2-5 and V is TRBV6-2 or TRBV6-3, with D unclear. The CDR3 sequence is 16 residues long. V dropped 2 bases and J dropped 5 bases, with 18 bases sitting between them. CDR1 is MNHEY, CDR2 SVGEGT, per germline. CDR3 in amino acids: CASSYPFGLLEETQYF. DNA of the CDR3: TGTGCCAGCAGTTACCCTTTCGGCCTCTTGGAGGAGACCCAGTACTTC.

CDR3 protein: CASTPRHRLNYGYTF. CDR3 DNA: TGTGCCAGCACCCCTCGACACAGACTTAACTATGGCTACACCTTC. The chain combines TRBV12-3 or TRBV12-4 with TRBJ1-2; no clear D. V lost 7 bases and J lost 1, with 16 bases in between. The CDR3 totals 15 residues.

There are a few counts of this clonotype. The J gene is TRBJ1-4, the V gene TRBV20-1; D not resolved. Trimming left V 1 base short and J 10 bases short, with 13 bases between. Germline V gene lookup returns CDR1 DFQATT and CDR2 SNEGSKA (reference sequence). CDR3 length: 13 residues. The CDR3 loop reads CSARGISDVKLFF. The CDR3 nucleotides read TGCAGTGCTAGAGGCATATCGGATGTAAAACTGTTTTTT.

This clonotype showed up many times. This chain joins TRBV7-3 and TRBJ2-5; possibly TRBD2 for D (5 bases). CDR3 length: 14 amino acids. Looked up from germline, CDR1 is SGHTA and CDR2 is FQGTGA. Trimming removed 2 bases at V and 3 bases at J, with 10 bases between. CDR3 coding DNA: TGTGCCAGCAGCTTAGATCGGGGTAAAGAGACCCAGTACTTC. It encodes CASSLDRGKETQYF.

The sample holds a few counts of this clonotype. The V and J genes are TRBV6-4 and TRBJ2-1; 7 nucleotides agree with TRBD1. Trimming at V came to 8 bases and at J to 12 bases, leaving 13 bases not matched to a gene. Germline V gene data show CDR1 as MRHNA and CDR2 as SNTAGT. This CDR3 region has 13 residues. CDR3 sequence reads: CASAEGYRGRQFF. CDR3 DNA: TGTGCCAGCGCCGAAGGGTACAGGGGCCGGCAGTTCTTC.